Below, 10 T cell receptor beta chains from the same sample are listed, as sequenced in a study of OX40 agonist ivuxolimab in advanced cancers. Assay: immunoSEQ multiplex PCR; the TCRdb copy retains only in-frame clones and omits some. The sample lists tens of thousands of clones, 86% occurring once. The sample here was CD4+ or CD8+ T cells sorted from blood, taken in a trial of the OX40 agonist ivuxolimab. These receptor sequences come from an adult with an advanced solid tumor such as melanoma, head and neck, liver or kidney cancer.

The chain joins TRBV28 to TRBJ2-5, with D possibly being TRBD1 or TRBD2 (5 bases each). Trimming stripped 5 bases from V and 1 base from J, with 11 bases between. This CDR3 comprises 14 residues. CDR1 is MDHEN, CDR2 SYDVKM, per germline. In nucleotides, the CDR3 is TGTGCCAGCAGTCCCACAGGACTCCAAGAGACCCAGTACTTC. This gives the protein CASSPTGLQETQYF.

This clone was recorded once. J is TRBJ2-7 and V is TRBV6-1; TRBD1 aligns across 7 bases. Germline lookup yields CDR1 MNHNS and CDR2 SASEGT. V dropped 5 bases and J dropped 2; count of bases not matched to a gene: 9. The CDR3 is made up of 15 amino acids. The CDR3 loop reads CASSPLSGTAYEQYF. For the CDR3, the DNA is TGTGCCAGCAGTCCCCTTTCCGGGACAGCCTACGAGCAGTACTTC.

The chain employs TRBV7-6 and TRBJ2-5, with D perhaps matching TRBD2 (5 bases). The germline V gene has CDR1 SGHVS and CDR2 FNYEAQ. Trimming pared 1 base from V and 1 base from J, leaving 10 bases between. The CDR3 totals 15 residues. This CDR3 reads CASSLGGGAQETQYF. For the CDR3, the DNA is TGTGCCAGCAGCTTAGGAGGAGGTGCCCAAGAGACCCAGTACTTC.

This clone was found a few times. This chain uses TRBV5-1 with TRBJ1-6; 11 positions agree with TRBD1. CDR1 and CDR2 from the germline V gene are SGHRS and YFSETQ. The CDR3 has 15 amino acids. Trimming took 4 bases from V and 15 from J; bases not matched to a gene: 12. The CDR3 sequence is CASSPGQGGIMGLHF. The CDR3, as DNA: TGCGCCAGCAGCCCGGGACAGGGGGGAATAATGGGCCTCCACTTT.

This clone was seen only a few times. CDR3 residues: CAWSPRSGGINEQFF. The CDR3 DNA reads TGTGCCTGGAGTCCCCGTAGCGGGGGGATCAATGAGCAGTTCTTC. The rearrangement joins TRBV30 to TRBJ2-1; 10 bases are shared with TRBD2. V shed 2 bases and J 6 bases; nucleotides not matched to a gene: 7. The CDR3 has 15 amino acids. Germline lookup yields CDR1 GTSNPN and CDR2 SVGIG (reference sequence).

The chain uses TRBV5-6 and TRBJ2-1; 12 bases match TRBD1. CDR3 size: 16 residues. J was trimmed by 8 bases and V by 3 bases; bases with no gene match: 9. Per germline, CDR1 SGHDT and CDR2 YYEEEE. The CDR3 DNA reads TGTGCCAGCAGCTCCCCGGGACAGGGGGCTTGGGATGAGCAGTTCTTC. Protein product: CASSSPGQGAWDEQFF.

This rearrangement joins TRBV18 to TRBJ1-2; TRBD1 might be the D (5 bases). Trimming shortened V by 3 bases and J by 6 bases, and 14 bases separated the two germline ends. CDR1 and CDR2 (germline): KGHSH, LQKENI. The CDR3 contains 14 residues. CDR3 nucleotide sequence: TGTGCCAGCTCACCGAACCTCCAGGGCGATGGCTACACCTTC. Its translation is CASSPNLQGDGYTF.

This chain links TRBV11-2 with TRBJ1-3; D unclear. The CDR3 has 12 residues. Per germline, CDR1 SGHAT and CDR2 FQNNGV. V shed 5 bases and J shed 4 bases, with 6 bases lying between them. This CDR3 is CASSQQGNTIYF. As DNA, the CDR3 is TGTGCCAGCAGCCAACAGGGAAACACCATATATTTT.

The chain has TRBV11-2 and TRBJ2-7, with 7 bases that match TRBD2. The CDR3 is 15 amino acids. With V trimmed by 5 bases and J by 2 bases, 9 bases remained unmatched. CDR1 is SGHAT and CDR2 is FQNNGV in the germline V gene. The CDR3 DNA reads as TGTGCCAGCAGCGCCCAGCGGGACTCCGCCTACGAGCAGTACTTC. This sequence encodes CASSAQRDSAYEQYF.

This clone was detected a few times. DNA for the CDR3: TGTGCCAGCAGCGTAGATGAGGGGATTGGCACTGAAGCTTTCTTT. As protein: CASSVDEGIGTEAFF. This sequence joins TRBV9 and TRBJ1-1; weak D call: TRBD1 (5 bases). Trimming took 0 bases from V and 4 from J, leaving 13 bases between them. CDR1 is SGDLS, CDR2 YYNGEE, per germline. The CDR3 sequence is 15 residues long.